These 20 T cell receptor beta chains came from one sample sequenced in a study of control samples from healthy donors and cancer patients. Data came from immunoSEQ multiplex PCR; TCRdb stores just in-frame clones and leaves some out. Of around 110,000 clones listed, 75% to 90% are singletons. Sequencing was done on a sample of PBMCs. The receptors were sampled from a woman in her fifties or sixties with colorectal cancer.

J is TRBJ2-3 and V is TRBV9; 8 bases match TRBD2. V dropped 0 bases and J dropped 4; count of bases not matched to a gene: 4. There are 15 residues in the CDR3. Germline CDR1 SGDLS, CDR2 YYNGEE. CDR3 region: CASSVASGRADTQYF. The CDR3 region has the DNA TGTGCCAGCAGCGTAGCTTCCGGGAGGGCAGATACGCAGTATTTT.

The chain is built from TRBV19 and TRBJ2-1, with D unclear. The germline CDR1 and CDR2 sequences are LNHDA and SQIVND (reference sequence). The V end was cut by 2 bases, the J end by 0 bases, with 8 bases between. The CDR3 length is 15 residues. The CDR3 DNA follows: TGTGCCAGTAGTATAAACAGCAACTCCTACAATGAGCAGTTCTTC. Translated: CASSINSNSYNEQFF. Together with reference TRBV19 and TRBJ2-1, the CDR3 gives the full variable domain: DGGITQSPKYLFRKEGQNVTLSCEQNLNHDAMYWYRQDPGQGLRLIYYSQIVNDFQKGDIAEGYSVSREKKESFPLTVTSAQKNPTAFYLCASSINSNSYNEQFFGPGTRLTVL.

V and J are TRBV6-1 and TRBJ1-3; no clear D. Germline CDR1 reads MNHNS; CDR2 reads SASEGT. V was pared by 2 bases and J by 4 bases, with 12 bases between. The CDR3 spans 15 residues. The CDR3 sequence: CASSEQPSSGNTIYF. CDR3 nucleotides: TGTGCCAGCAGTGAACAACCGTCCTCCGGAAACACCATATATTTT.

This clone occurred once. CDR3 in amino acids: CASKGLASTDTQYF. CDR3 in DNA: TGTGCCAGTAAGGGACTGGCTAGCACAGATACGCAGTATTTT. The J gene is TRBJ2-3, the V gene TRBV19, with D maybe TRBD2 (6 bases). V lost 7 bases to trimming and J lost 0 bases, with 11 bases between them. The CDR3 length is 14 residues. CDR1 and CDR2 (germline): LNHDA, SQIVND (reference sequence).

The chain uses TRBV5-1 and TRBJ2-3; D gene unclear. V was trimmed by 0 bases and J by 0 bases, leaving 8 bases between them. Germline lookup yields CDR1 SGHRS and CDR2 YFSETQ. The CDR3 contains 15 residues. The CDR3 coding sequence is TGCGCCAGCAGCTTGGATGCCAGGAGCACAGATACGCAGTATTTT. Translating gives CASSLDARSTDTQYF.

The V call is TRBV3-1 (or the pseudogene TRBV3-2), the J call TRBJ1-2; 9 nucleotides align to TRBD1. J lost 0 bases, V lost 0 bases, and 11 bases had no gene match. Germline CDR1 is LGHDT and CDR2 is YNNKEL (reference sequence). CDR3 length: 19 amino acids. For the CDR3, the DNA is TGTGCCAGCAGCCAAGATGTCGGACAGGGGAGAGGAGCTAACTATGGCTACACCTTC. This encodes CASSQDVGQGRGANYGYTF.

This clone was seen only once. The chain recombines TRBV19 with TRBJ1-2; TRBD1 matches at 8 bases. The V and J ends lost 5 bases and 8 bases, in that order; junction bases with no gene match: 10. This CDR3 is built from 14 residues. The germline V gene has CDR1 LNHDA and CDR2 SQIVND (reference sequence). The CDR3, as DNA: TGTGCCAGTAGTCCCGGACAGGGAACGGAAGGCTACACCTTC. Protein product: CASSPGQGTEGYTF.

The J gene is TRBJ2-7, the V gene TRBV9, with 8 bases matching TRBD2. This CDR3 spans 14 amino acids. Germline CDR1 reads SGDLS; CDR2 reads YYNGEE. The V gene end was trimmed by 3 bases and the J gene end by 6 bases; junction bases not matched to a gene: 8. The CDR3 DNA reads TGTGCCAGCAGCGCTGGACTAGCTCTCGGCGAGCAGTACTTC. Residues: CASSAGLALGEQYF.

CDR3 sequence: CASNKEEPTISDTQYF. The CDR3 DNA reads as TGTGCCAGCAATAAAGAAGAACCCACTATTTCAGATACGCAGTATTTT. The chain combines TRBV2 with TRBJ2-3, with unresolved D. Germline loops: CDR1 SNHLY, CDR2 FYNNEI. V lost 7 bases and J 4 bases, leaving 21 bases between the germline ends. The CDR3 has 16 amino acids.

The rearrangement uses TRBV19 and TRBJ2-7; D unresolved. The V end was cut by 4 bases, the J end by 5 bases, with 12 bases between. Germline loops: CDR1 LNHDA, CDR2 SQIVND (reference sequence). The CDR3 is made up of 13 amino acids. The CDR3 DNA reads TGTGCCAGTAGTAACTACAATAGCAACGAGCAGTACTTC. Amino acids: CASSNYNSNEQYF.

CDR3 amino acids: CASSLFPEGRKLFF. The CDR3 coding sequence is TGTGCCAGCAGTTTGTTTCCGGAGGGGAGGAAACTGTTTTTT. The V gene is TRBV28, the J gene TRBJ1-4; maybe TRBD1 (5 bases). Germline V lookup: CDR1 MDHEN, CDR2 SYDVKM. The CDR3 has 14 residues. Trimming shortened V by 3 bases and J by 11 bases, and 16 bases separated the two germline ends.

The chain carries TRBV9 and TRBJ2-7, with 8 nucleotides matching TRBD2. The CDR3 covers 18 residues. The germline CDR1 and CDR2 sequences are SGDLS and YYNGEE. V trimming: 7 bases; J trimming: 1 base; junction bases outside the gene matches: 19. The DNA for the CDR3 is TGTGCCAGCTCGGCTAGCGGGCCATCTAAGGGTCCGTCCTACGAGCAGTACTTC. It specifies CASSASGPSKGPSYEQYF. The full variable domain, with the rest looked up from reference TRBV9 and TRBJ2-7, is DSGVTQTPKHLITATGQRVTLRCSPRSGDLSVYWYQQSLDQGLQFLIQYYNGEERAKGNILERFSAQQFPDLHSELNLSSLELGDSALYFCASSASGPSKGPSYEQYFGPGTRLTVT.

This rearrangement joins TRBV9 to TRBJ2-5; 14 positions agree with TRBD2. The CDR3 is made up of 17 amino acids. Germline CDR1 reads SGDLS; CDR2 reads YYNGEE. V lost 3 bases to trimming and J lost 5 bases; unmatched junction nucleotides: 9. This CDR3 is CASSAGLAGGWKETQYF. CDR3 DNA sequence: TGTGCCAGCAGCGCTGGACTAGCGGGGGGTTGGAAGGAGACCCAGTACTTC. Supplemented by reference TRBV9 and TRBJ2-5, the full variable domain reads DSGVTQTPKHLITATGQRVTLRCSPRSGDLSVYWYQQSLDQGLQFLIQYYNGEERAKGNILERFSAQQFPDLHSELNLSSLELGDSALYFCASSAGLAGGWKETQYFGPGTRLLVL.

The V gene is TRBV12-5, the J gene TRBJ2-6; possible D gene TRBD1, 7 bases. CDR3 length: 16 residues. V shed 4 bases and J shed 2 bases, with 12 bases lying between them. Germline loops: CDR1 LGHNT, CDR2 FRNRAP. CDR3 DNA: TGTGCTAGTGGTTCAAGCAGGGGGGCTGGGGCCAACGTCCTGACTTTC. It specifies CASGSSRGAGANVLTF.

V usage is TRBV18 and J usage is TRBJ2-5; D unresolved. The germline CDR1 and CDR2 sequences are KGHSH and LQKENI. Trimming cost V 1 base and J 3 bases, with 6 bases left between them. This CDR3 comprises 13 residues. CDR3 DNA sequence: TGTGCCAGCTCACCACAGCGCGAAGAGACCCAGTACTTC. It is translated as CASSPQREETQYF.

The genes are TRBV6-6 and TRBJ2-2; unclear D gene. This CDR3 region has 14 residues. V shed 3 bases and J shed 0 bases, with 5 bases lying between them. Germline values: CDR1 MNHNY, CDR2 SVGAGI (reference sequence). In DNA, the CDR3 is TGTGCCAGCAGTTATGGCGCGAACACCGGGGAGCTGTTTTTT. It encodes CASSYGANTGELFF.

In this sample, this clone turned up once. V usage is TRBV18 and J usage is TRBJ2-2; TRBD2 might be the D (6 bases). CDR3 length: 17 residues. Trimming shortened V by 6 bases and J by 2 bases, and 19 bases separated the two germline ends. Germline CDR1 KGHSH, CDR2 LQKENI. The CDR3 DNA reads TGTGCCAGCTCCCCTAACGCGGGTGGACTAAACACCGGGGAGCTGTTTTTT. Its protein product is CASSPNAGGLNTGELFF.

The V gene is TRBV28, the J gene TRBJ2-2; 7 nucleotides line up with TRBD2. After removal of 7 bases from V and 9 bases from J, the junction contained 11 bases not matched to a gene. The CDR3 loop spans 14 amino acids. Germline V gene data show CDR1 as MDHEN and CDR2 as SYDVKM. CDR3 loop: CASKSGADRRELFF. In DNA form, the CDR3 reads TGTGCCAGCAAAAGCGGGGCAGACAGAAGGGAGCTGTTTTTT.

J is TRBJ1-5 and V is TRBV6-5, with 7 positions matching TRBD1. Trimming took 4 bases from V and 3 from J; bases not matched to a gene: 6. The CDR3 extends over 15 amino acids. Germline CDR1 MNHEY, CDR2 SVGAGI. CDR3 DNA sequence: TGTGCCAGCAGTTTGGGACAGCAAAACAATCAGCCCCAGCATTTT. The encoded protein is CASSLGQQNNQPQHF.

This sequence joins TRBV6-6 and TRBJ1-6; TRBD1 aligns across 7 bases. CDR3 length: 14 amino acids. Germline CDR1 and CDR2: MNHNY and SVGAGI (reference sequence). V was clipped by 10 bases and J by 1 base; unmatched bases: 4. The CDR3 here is CAIAGGSYNSPLHF. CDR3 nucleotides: TGTGCCATAGCAGGGGGGTCCTATAATTCACCCCTCCACTTT.